This is a list of T cell receptor beta chains from one sample in a study of early T cells in non-severe SARS-CoV-2 infection. TCRdb re-derived calls from the 5' RACE reads in MiXCR, one entry per CDR3 protein. This repertoire shows some 57,000 distinct CDR3 sequences, roughly 8.2% found once; its top ten account for roughly 4.2%. The sequencing input was whole blood. The receptors originated from an adult who was a healthcare worker with PCR-confirmed SARS-CoV-2 infection or an uninfected control (not recorded which). CDR3s include the opening cysteine and the closing phenylalanine or tryptophan. The D gene is left open where the match is weak. Where a row states a size, it is once, few, many or the class of an expanded clone; other rows omit it.

d_call j_call clone_size v_call cdr3_aa cdr3_nt
. TRBJ1-6 many TRBV7-9 CASSVEQYNSPLHF TGTGCCAGCTCTGTGGAGCAGTATAATTCACCCCTCCACTTT
TRBD1 TRBJ2-7 . TRBV5-1 CASSSHPQTGNYEQYF TGCGCCAGCAGCTCGCACCCACAGACAGGGAACTACGAGCAGTACTTC
. TRBJ2-7 many TRBV9 CASSVARGEQYF TGTGCCAGCAGCGTAGCTAGGGGGGAGCAGTACTTC
TRBD1 TRBJ1-2 few TRBV11-1 CASSLSRGPLNYGYTF TGTGCCAGCAGCTTATCCAGGGGGCCCCTCAACTATGGCTACACCTTC
. TRBJ1-2 many TRBV27 CASSFGPTNYGYTF TGTGCCAGCAGTTTCGGGCCTACTAACTATGGCTACACCTTC
. TRBJ1-1 . TRBV11-2 CASSLGTLGVTEAFF TGTGCCAGCAGCCTCGGTACCCTTGGGGTCACTGAAGCTTTCTTT
TRBD1 TRBJ2-1 . TRBV12-5 CASGFYPGTAYEQFF TGTGCTAGTGGTTTCTACCCCGGGACAGCTTATGAGCAGTTCTTC
TRBD1 TRBJ2-5 . TRBV6-5 CASSSDRLWTGEETQYF TGTGCCAGCAGTTCAGACCGCCTCTGGACAGGGGAAGAGACCCAGTACTTC
TRBD1 TRBJ1-2 many TRBV20-1 CSARRSGGGSGYTF TGCAGTGCTAGGAGATCAGGGGGCGGTTCTGGCTACACCTTC
. TRBJ2-1 few TRBV7-9 CASSLDGTYNEQFF TGTGCCAGCAGCTTAGATGGGACCTACAATGAGCAGTTCTTC
TRBD2 TRBJ2-7 few TRBV4-1 CASSRIAGGISEQYF TGCGCCAGCAGCCGAATAGCGGGAGGGATAAGCGAGCAGTACTTC
TRBD1 TRBJ2-3 many TRBV20-1 CSARGQGGTDTQYF TGCAGTGCTAGGGGACAGGGAGGGACAGATACGCAGTATTTT
. TRBJ2-5 . TRBV4-1 CASSPPTGQETQYF TGCGCCAGCAGCCCACCGACAGGACAAGAGACCCAGTACTTC
. TRBJ2-7 few TRBV10-3 CAISPPESYEQYF TGTGCCATCAGTCCCCCGGAGTCCTACGAGCAGTACTTC
TRBD1 TRBJ2-1 . TRBV11-3 CASRAGTGRLGFYNEQFF TGTGCCAGCAGGGCCGGGACAGGCCGACTAGGTTTCTACAATGAGCAGTTCTTC
. TRBJ2-3 few TRBV5-6 CASSLSRGSTDTQYF TGTGCCAGCAGCTTGAGCCGGGGGAGCACAGATACGCAGTATTTT
. TRBJ2-7 . TRBV28 CASSSGASGSYEQYF TGTGCCAGCAGTTCCGGGGCGTCAGGCTCCTACGAGCAGTACTTC
. TRBJ1-1 . TRBV20-1 CSARTTRQINTEAFF TGCAGTGCTAGAACTACACGACAGATAAACACTGAAGCTTTCTTT
. TRBJ2-2 few TRBV5-6 CASYGRNTGELFF TGTGCCAGCTACGGACGGAACACCGGGGAGCTGTTTTTT
. TRBJ1-2 . TRBV21-1 CASSKRGTGEPGGYTF TGTGCCAGCAGCAAAAGAGGGACAGGGGAACCAGGTGGCTACACCTTC
. TRBJ2-4 few TRBV20-1 CSASSPGLAKNIQYF TGCAGTGCTAGCTCGCCGGGGTTGGCCAAAAACATTCAGTACTTC
. TRBJ2-3 few TRBV6-1 CASSEMTADTQYF TGTGCCAGCAGTGAAATGACCGCAGATACGCAGTATTTT
. TRBJ1-1 . TRBV2 CASGGSAMNTEAFF TGTGCCAGCGGAGGTTCGGCCATGAACACTGAAGCTTTCTTT
. TRBJ2-1 few TRBV27 CASRLDSSYNEQFF TGTGCCAGCAGGCTTGACAGCTCCTACAATGAGCAGTTCTTC
TRBD2 TRBJ2-2 many TRBV2 CASEGLAGVSGELFF TGTGCCAGCGAGGGACTAGCGGGAGTTAGCGGGGAGCTGTTTTTT
TRBD1 TRBJ1-4 few TRBV11-2 CASSRTGGVEKLFF TGTGCCAGCAGCCGGACAGGGGGTGTTGAAAAACTGTTTTTT
. TRBJ2-1 many TRBV29-1 CSVDIVINEQFF TGCAGCGTTGATATAGTCATCAATGAGCAGTTCTTC
TRBD2 TRBJ2-3 few TRBV10-2 CASKIGSGGHTDTQYF TGCGCCAGCAAAATTGGTAGCGGGGGACACACAGATACGCAGTATTTT
TRBD2 TRBJ2-1 . TRBV20-1 CSASPGLADNEQFF TGCAGTGCCAGCCCGGGACTAGCGGACAATGAGCAGTTCTTC
. TRBJ2-6 . TRBV27 CASSLGNGANVLTF TGTGCCAGCAGTTTGGGCAACGGGGCCAACGTCCTGACTTTC
TRBD1 TRBJ2-7 few TRBV18 CASSVTGNYEQYF TGTGCCAGCTCCGTGACAGGGAACTACGAGCAGTACTTC
. TRBJ2-7 . TRBV20-1 CSARVGTYYEQYF TGCAGTGCTAGAGTGGGCACCTACTACGAGCAGTACTTC
. TRBJ2-1 once TRBV30 CAWGTGTSYNEQFF TGTGCCTGGGGGACCGGGACATCCTACAATGAGCAGTTCTTC
. TRBJ2-1 many TRBV10-3 CAISPGSNEQFF TGTGCCATCAGTCCGGGCTCCAATGAGCAGTTCTTC
. TRBJ1-2 . TRBV27 CASSFRGNYGYTF TGTGCCAGCAGTTTCAGGGGTAACTATGGCTACACCTTC
. TRBJ1-1 many TRBV20-1 CSAREGTTNTEAFF TGCAGTGCTAGAGAAGGGACAACGAACACTGAAGCTTTCTTT
. TRBJ2-1 many TRBV20-1 CSARAGVRSSYNEQFF TGCAGTGCTAGGGCTGGGGTGAGGAGCTCCTACAATGAGCAGTTCTTC
. TRBJ1-5 . TRBV12-3/TRBV12-4 CASRPGFGNQPQHF TGTGCCAGCAGACCCGGGTTCGGCAATCAGCCCCAGCATTTT
TRBD2 TRBJ2-5 few TRBV2 CASCLRGGEETQYF TGTGCCAGCTGCTTGCGGGGGGGAGAAGAGACCCAGTACTTC
. TRBJ2-2 . TRBV7-8 CASSSIRGTGELFF TGTGCCAGCTCCTCCATCAGGGGTACCGGGGAGCTGTTTTTT
. TRBJ2-5 medium-sized TRBV6-5 CASSYSYRKETQYF TGTGCCAGCAGTTACTCGTACCGGAAAGAGACCCAGTACTTC
TRBD1 TRBJ2-3 few TRBV20-1 CSASQGGTDTQYF TGCAGTGCTTCCCAGGGGGGCACAGATACGCAGTATTTT
. TRBJ2-5 few TRBV4-2 CASSQDNRGRRETQYF TGTGCCAGCAGCCAGGACAATAGAGGAAGGCGAGAGACCCAGTACTTC
TRBD1 TRBJ2-3 many TRBV10-1 CASSGQGGADTQYF TGCGCCAGCAGTGGACAGGGTGGGGCAGATACGCAGTATTTT
. TRBJ1-5 few TRBV4-1 CASSHPRLGPQHF TGCGCCAGCAGCCATCCACGCCTGGGGCCCCAGCATTTT
. TRBJ2-7 . TRBV28 CASSLENEQYF TGTGCCAGCAGTTTGGAAAACGAGCAGTACTTC
. TRBJ2-7 many TRBV28 CATQWVSSYEQYF TGTGCCACCCAGTGGGTTTCTTCCTACGAGCAGTACTTC
TRBD2 TRBJ2-2 few TRBV4-2 CASSQDELAGDRELFF TGTGCCAGCAGCCAAGATGAACTAGCGGGAGATCGGGAGCTGTTTTTT